One and the same sample provided the 27 T cell receptor beta chains below, sequenced in a study of blood T cell repertoires in COVID-19. The assay was immunoSEQ multiplex PCR, and TCRdb's table has in-frame clones only and misses some. Of around 100,000 clones in the sample, just under 80% were seen once. The sample comprised peripheral blood. These receptors were taken from a woman aged 70 to 79 with acute or convalescent COVID-19.

The CDR3 sequence: CASSPGLAGSNEQFF. For the CDR3, the DNA is TGTGCCAGCAGCCCGGGACTAGCGGGGTCCAATGAGCAGTTCTTC. The rearrangement links TRBV3-1 (or the pseudogene TRBV3-2) to TRBJ2-1, with 13 bases that match TRBD2. The germline CDR1 and CDR2 sequences are LGHDT and YNNKEL (reference sequence). The CDR3 consists of 15 residues. With V trimmed by 4 bases and J by 6 bases, 3 bases remained unmatched.

The table lists this clone with a count of one. The chain carries TRBV2 and TRBJ1-5; 9 bases agree with TRBD1. This CDR3 has 17 residues. Germline CDR1 SNHLY, CDR2 FYNNEI. J gave up 5 bases and V 2 bases, and 10 bases lay outside the gene matches. The CDR3 loop is CASSERTWDRAHQPQHF. The CDR3 nucleotides read TGTGCCAGCAGTGAAAGAACTTGGGACAGGGCACATCAGCCCCAGCATTTT.

The chain recombines TRBV7-6 with TRBJ2-6, with D unclear. CDR3 size: 18 residues. Trimming left V 3 bases short and J 2 bases short, with 17 bases between. CDR1 and CDR2 from the germline V gene are SGHVS and FNYEAQ. This CDR3 is CASSFLGVAAPGANVLTF. For the CDR3, the DNA is TGTGCCAGCAGCTTCCTTGGCGTCGCAGCGCCTGGGGCCAACGTCCTGACTTTC.

The chain uses TRBV9 and TRBJ2-3, with a weak D call TRBD1 (6 bases). Trimming took 3 bases from V and 2 from J, leaving 10 bases between them. The CDR3 runs 14 residues. CDR1 is SGDLS, CDR2 YYNGEE, per germline. The CDR3 sequence: CASSGNRATDTQYF. The DNA of the CDR3 is TGTGCCAGCAGCGGCAACAGGGCCACAGATACGCAGTATTTT.

The chain is built from TRBV9 and TRBJ2-3; D uncertain. Germline CDR1 reads SGDLS; CDR2 reads YYNGEE. The CDR3 consists of 14 residues. With 4 bases removed from V and 4 bases from J, the gap between germline ends came to 13 bases. In DNA form, the CDR3 reads TGTGCCAGCAGCTTCGCAGGTTCAGCAGATACGCAGTATTTT. Its protein is CASSFAGSADTQYF.

The chain is built from TRBV5-6 and TRBJ2-5; weak D call: TRBD1 (7 bases). The CDR3 totals 15 residues. The germline gives CDR1 SGHDT, CDR2 YYEEEE. V gave up 3 bases and J gave up 4 bases, with 16 bases separating them. The CDR3 here is CASSYQGGARETQYF. The CDR3 DNA reads as TGTGCCAGCAGCTACCAGGGGGGAGCCAGAGAGACCCAGTACTTC.

This clone has a handful of counts. The chain joins TRBV10-3 to TRBJ1-2; 9 nucleotides line up with TRBD1. J gave up 7 bases and V 5 bases, and 5 bases lay outside the gene matches. Germline assignment: CDR1 ENHRY and CDR2 SYGVKD. The CDR3 runs 13 residues. CDR3 sequence: CAISPQGAIGYTF. The CDR3 DNA is TGTGCCATCAGTCCACAGGGGGCGATTGGCTACACCTTC.

In this sample, this clone turned up once. The chain recombines TRBV4-1 with TRBJ2-7, with 7 bases fitting TRBD1. The CDR3 is 15 amino acids. The germline gives CDR1 MGHRA, CDR2 YSYEKL. V trimming: 0 bases; J trimming: 2 bases; junction bases outside the gene matches: 4. The CDR3 DNA reads as TGCGCCAGCAGCCAAGAGGGGCAGGGGGCCTACGAGCAGTACTTC. Its protein product is CASSQEGQGAYEQYF.

The sample holds a few counts of this clone. The chain carries TRBV30 and TRBJ2-1; the match to TRBD2 covers 11 bases. The CDR3 has 15 residues. J lost 10 bases, V lost 5 bases, and 13 bases had no gene match. Germline V gene sequence: CDR1 GTSNPN, CDR2 SVGIG (reference sequence). CDR3 sequence (DNA): TGTGCCTGGGGTCGACTAGCGGGGCGCGCGGAGGAGCAGTTCTTC. This translates into CAWGRLAGRAEEQFF.

V gene TRBV13 combines with J gene TRBJ1-1; no clear D. V lost 5 bases and J 1 base, leaving 11 bases between the germline ends. Per germline, CDR1 PRHDT and CDR2 FYEKMQ (reference sequence). CDR3 length: 14 amino acids. The CDR3 DNA follows: TGTGCCAGCAGCATTTCGCAGGCGAACACTGAAGCTTTCTTT. Its protein is CASSISQANTEAFF.

This clone was counted a few times. The chain recombines TRBV4-3 with TRBJ1-1; D may be TRBD1 (5 bases). CDR1 and CDR2 (germline): LGHNA, YSLEER. This CDR3 spans 16 amino acids. V lost 0 bases and J lost 3, with 14 bases in between. CDR3 amino acids: CASSQDLAGGDTEAFF. The CDR3 bases are TGCGCCAGCAGCCAAGACTTGGCAGGAGGGGACACTGAAGCTTTCTTT.

This clone was counted a single time. The chain couples TRBV7-2 to TRBJ2-6; no firm D call. Deletions cut 1 base from V and 0 bases from J, with 4 bases between. Germline lookup yields CDR1 SGHTA and CDR2 FQGNSA. The CDR3 loop spans 15 amino acids. DNA of the CDR3: TGTGCCAGCAGCTTAGTATCCTCTGGGGCCAACGTCCTGACTTTC. Translated: CASSLVSSGANVLTF.

V usage is TRBV20-1 and J usage is TRBJ1-1; 9 bases match TRBD1. The length of the CDR3 is 15 residues. V was pared by 3 bases and J by 0 bases, with 5 bases of the junction left unmatched. Germline V gene lookup returns CDR1 DFQATT and CDR2 SNEGSKA (reference sequence). The CDR3 loop is CSASPRDRVNTEAFF. CDR3 DNA: TGCAGTGCTAGTCCCCGGGACAGGGTGAACACTGAAGCTTTCTTT.

The genes are TRBV6-2 or TRBV6-3 and TRBJ1-1, with no clear D. The CDR3 is 12 residues long. V gave up 2 bases and J gave up 6 bases, with 7 bases separating them. Looked up from germline, CDR1 is MNHEY and CDR2 is SVGEGT. This chain's CDR3 is CASSYLTSEAFF. CDR3 coding DNA: TGTGCCAGCAGTTACCTAACTTCTGAAGCTTTCTTT.

The CDR3 protein is CASSPLNTGSNQPQHF. CDR3 nucleotides: TGTGCCAGCTCACCCCTTAACACAGGGAGCAATCAGCCCCAGCATTTT. J is TRBJ1-5 and V is TRBV18, with D possibly matching TRBD1 (6 bases). The CDR3 has 16 residues. Germline values: CDR1 KGHSH, CDR2 LQKENI. The V and J ends lost 3 bases and 1 base respectively, with 13 bases between them.

This clone was observed once. The chain joins TRBV9 to TRBJ1-4; D gene unclear. CDR1 SGDLS and CDR2 YYNGEE come from the germline V gene. The ends were cut back, 3 bases at V and 0 bases at J, with 3 bases in the middle. The CDR3 consists of 13 residues. The CDR3 reads CASSAATNEKLFF. CDR3 sequence (DNA): TGTGCCAGCAGCGCCGCAACTAATGAAAAACTGTTTTTT.

J is TRBJ2-6 and V is TRBV14, with unresolved D. V was pared by 2 bases and J by 2 bases, with 7 bases between. The CDR3 sequence is 15 residues long. Per germline, CDR1 SGHDN and CDR2 FVKESK. CDR3 bases: TGTGCCAGCAGCCAAATATTCCCTGGGGCCAACGTCCTGACTTTC. This gives the protein CASSQIFPGANVLTF.

The V gene is TRBV10-3, the J gene TRBJ1-2; 9 nucleotides agree with TRBD1. Germline CDR1 reads ENHRY; CDR2 reads SYGVKD. The length of the CDR3 is 11 residues. Trimming at V came to 10 bases and at J to 11 bases, leaving 8 bases not matched to a gene. Here the CDR3 DNA reads TGTGCCACTAGGACAGGGGAAGGTTACACCTTC. It is translated as CATRTGEGYTF.

This chain links TRBV11-2 with TRBJ2-3; 8 nucleotides agree with TRBD2. This CDR3 region has 16 residues. Germline V gives CDR1 SGHAT, CDR2 FQNNGV. After removal of 2 bases from V and 2 bases from J, the junction contained 6 bases not matched to a gene. This chain's CDR3 is CASSLKGGGNTDTQYF. Here the CDR3 DNA reads TGTGCCAGCAGCTTAAAGGGCGGGGGGAACACAGATACGCAGTATTTT.

The V gene is TRBV6-5, the J gene TRBJ2-7, with D possibly matching TRBD1 (7 bases). The CDR3 has 14 amino acids. Trimming left V 5 bases short and J 5 bases short, with 16 bases between. The germline CDR1 and CDR2 sequences are MNHEY and SVGAGI. DNA of the CDR3: TGTGCCAGCAGTATCAACAGGGGCGGGAACGAGCAGTACGTC. Encoded protein: CASSINRGGNEQYV.

The chain carries TRBV28 and TRBJ1-5; D is possibly TRBD1 (5 bases). Trimming took off 5 bases at V and 5 bases at J, with 13 bases between the two ends. The CDR3 runs to 14 residues. The germline V gene encodes CDR1 MDHEN and CDR2 SYDVKM. The chain's CDR3 is CASSPPVRDQPQHF. In nucleotides, the CDR3 is TGTGCCAGCAGTCCTCCCGTCAGGGATCAGCCCCAGCATTTT.

The chain combines TRBV29-1 with TRBJ1-4; a weak D match, TRBD1 (5 bases). With 7 bases removed from V and 8 bases from J, the gap between germline ends came to 14 bases. This CDR3 region has 12 residues. Germline CDR1 and CDR2: SQVTM and ANQGSEA. The CDR3 nucleotides read TGCAGCGGAGGGGAGGGCAACGAAAAACTGTTTTTT. Encoded protein: CSGGEGNEKLFF.

This clone was counted only a few times. This sequence joins TRBV5-1 and TRBJ1-2; weak D call: TRBD1 (6 bases). V gave up 0 bases and J gave up 6 bases, with 12 bases separating them. This CDR3 spans 14 amino acids. In germline, CDR1 is SGHRS, CDR2 YFSETQ. The CDR3 DNA sequence: TGCGCCAGCAGCTTGGCACAGGGCATGGATGGCTACACCTTC. Its protein product is CASSLAQGMDGYTF.

This clone has only one observation. CDR3 nucleotides: TGTGCCAGCAGCTTAAACGCGGCCTACAATGAGCAGTTCTTC. Translating it yields CASSLNAAYNEQFF. This chain uses TRBV7-2 with TRBJ2-1, with D hard to call. Deletions cut 2 bases from V and 2 bases from J, with 7 bases between. There are 14 residues in the CDR3. Germline CDR1 SGHTA, CDR2 FQGNSA.

This clone was recorded only once. The J gene is TRBJ1-1, the V gene TRBV6-6; D unclear. V lost 6 bases to trimming and J lost 5 bases, with 16 bases between them. The CDR3 spans 14 residues. Looked up from germline, CDR1 is MNHNY and CDR2 is SVGAGI (reference sequence). The CDR3 spells CASSREGRNTEAFF. CDR3 nucleotide sequence: TGTGCCAGCAGCCGTGAAGGGAGGAATACTGAAGCTTTCTTT.

The V gene is TRBV5-6, the J gene TRBJ1-1, with 8 bases that match TRBD1. There are 13 residues in the CDR3. J was trimmed by 5 bases and V by 1 base; bases with no gene match: 1. Germline assignment: CDR1 SGHDT and CDR2 YYEEEE. Here the CDR3 reads CASSLYRGTEAFF. In nucleotides, the CDR3 is TGTGCCAGCAGCTTGTACAGGGGGACTGAAGCTTTCTTT.

A single count supports this clone. This chain uses TRBV18 with TRBJ2-7; 9 bases line up with TRBD1. Per germline, CDR1 KGHSH and CDR2 LQKENI. This CDR3 has 16 residues. Trimming removed 5 bases from V and 3 bases from J; junction bases left unmatched: 11. CDR3 loop: CASSSTPGTGLYEQYV. CDR3 DNA: TGTGCCAGCTCATCCACCCCCGGGACAGGGCTCTACGAGCAGTACGTC.